This entry concerns a single T cell receptor (beta chain). The antigen is unknown. This record comes from a study of circulating and synovial CD4+ cells in juvenile arthritis. Findings of the study overall: Vbeta family usage analysis did not detect the pathogenic-like versus bulk difference. These blood cells shared more CDR3 sequences with synovium than bulk blood.

Germline V lookup: CDR1 SGHNT, CDR2 YYREEE (reference sequence). After removal of 4 bases from V and 0 bases from J, the junction contained 13 bases not matched to a gene. CDR3 size: 19 residues. Here immunoSEQ multiplex PCR was the method, and the copy in TCRdb shows in-frame clones only, minus some. This repertoire shows about 36,000 clones, just under 95% found once; its top ten account for approximately 0.7%. The sequenced sample consisted of CD4+ T cells from blood. V usage is TRBV5-4 and J usage is TRBJ2-1; 10 nucleotides match TRBD1. This clonotype was sampled from a human donor with juvenile idiopathic arthritis. The CDR3 DNA reads as TGTGCCAGCAGCAAGTTCACCGGGACAGGGGCGAGCTCCTACAATGAGCAGTTCTTC. This sequence encodes CASSKFTGTGASSYNEQFF.